The T cell receptor beta chain under discussion was sequenced for a study of blood T cells in healthy people across ages. This clonotype turned up a few times. Its antigen is unidentified. For every donor, a draw yielded around 9.4 milliliters of peripheral blood. General study results and limits: Diversity was estimated from one million T cells, and these estimates were considered underestimates.

This CDR3 has 16 residues. Per the germline V gene, CDR1 is KGHDR and CDR2 is SFDVKD. V shed 0 bases and J shed 0 bases, with 8 bases lying between them. Sample-barcoded 5' priming and a J-beta primer mix drove a second PCR of roughly 6 to 12 cycles. MiXCR, run by TCRdb on the 5' RACE reads, gives a single entry per CDR3 protein. The sample lists about 1.5 million distinct CDR3 sequences; roughly 43% were seen once. The origin of this receptor is a woman aged 18-29 years in good health. The sequenced material came from blood. The chain couples TRBV24-1 to TRBJ2-1; tentatively, D is TRBD2 (5 bases). CDR3 sequence: CATSDLEGSSYNEQFF. The CDR3 DNA is TGTGCCACCAGTGATTTGGAGGGAAGCTCCTACAATGAGCAGTTCTTC.